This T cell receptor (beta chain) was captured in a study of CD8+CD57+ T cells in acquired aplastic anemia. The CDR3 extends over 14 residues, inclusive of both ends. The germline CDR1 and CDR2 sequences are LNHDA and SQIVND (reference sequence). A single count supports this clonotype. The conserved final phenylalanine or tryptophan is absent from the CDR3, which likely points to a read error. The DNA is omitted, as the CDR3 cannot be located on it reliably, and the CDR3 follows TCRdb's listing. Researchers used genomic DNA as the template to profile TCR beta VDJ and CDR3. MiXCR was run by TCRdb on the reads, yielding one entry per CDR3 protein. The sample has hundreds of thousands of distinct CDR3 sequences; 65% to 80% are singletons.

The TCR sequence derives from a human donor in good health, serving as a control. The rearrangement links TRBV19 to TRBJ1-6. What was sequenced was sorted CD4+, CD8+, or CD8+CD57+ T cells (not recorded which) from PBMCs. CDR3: CASNSVLLPLHFGN.